This entry features one TCR beta chain sequence. Its specificity is unknown. Treatment meaning: around 19 received Ad26.COV2.S at low or high dose, single or two shots; 5 received placebo; per-sample allocation not given. Specimens were obtained on day 63 following the first vaccine or placebo injection. An Ad26 vector was used to express Wuhan-strain SARS-CoV-2 spike as the vaccine. This sample stems from a study of Ad26.COV2.S vaccination and SARS-CoV-2 variants. The assay was immunoSEQ multiplex PCR, and TCRdb's table has in-frame clones only and misses some. The repertoire consists of 380,000 or so clones, with 75% to 90% occurring once and the leading ten covering about 11%. Whole-study findings and limits: Substantial response breadth was reportedly seen for spike-specific CD8+ and CD4+ T cells after vaccination.

V lost 4 bases to trimming and J lost 0 bases, with 20 bases between them. Germline assignment: CDR1 MGHRA and CDR2 YSYEKL. The CDR3 contains 18 residues. The source material was peripheral blood, sampled in a trial of Ad26.COV2.S vaccine versus placebo. The rearrangement uses TRBV4-1 and TRBJ2-3; D is unclear. The TCR was taken from a person aged 18-65 years who received the Ad26.COV2.S COVID-19 vaccine or a placebo. The CDR3 region is CASSPRTEPTSSTDTQYF. In DNA, the CDR3 is TGCGCCAGCAGCCCACGGACGGAGCCTACTTCTAGCACAGATACGCAGTATTTT.